Below, 9 T cell receptor beta chains from the same sample are listed, as sequenced in a study of T cells in Graves' hyperthyroidism and ophthalmopathy. Amplification yielded TCR beta CDR3 regions, with RNA transcripts as the source. HTBI primers drove first-round RT-PCR of the TCR CDR3. TCRdb recomputed calls from the multiplex PCR reads with MiXCR, one row per CDR3 protein. The data hold nearly 600,000 distinct CDR3 sequences, with roughly 13% observed a single time. Sequenced material: blood. The receptors were sampled from a woman aged 25 to 39 with Graves' hyperthyroidism that later progressed to Graves' ophthalmopathy.

This clonotype showed up many times. The chain carries TRBV28 and TRBJ2-4; 10 nucleotides align to TRBD2. The CDR3 consists of 13 residues. CDR1 MDHEN and CDR2 SYDVKM come from the germline V gene. Losses at the gene ends were 3 bases for V and 11 bases for J; bases not matched to a gene: 4. The CDR3 loop is CASSLVAGGFQYF. In DNA form, the CDR3 reads TGTGCCAGCAGTTTGGTAGCGGGAGGATTTCAGTACTTC.

This clonotype appeared many times. The chain is built from TRBV3-1 and TRBJ2-3; D gene unclear. Trimming removed 1 base from V and 2 bases from J, with 10 bases in between. Germline V gene lookup returns CDR1 LGHDT and CDR2 YNNKEL (reference sequence). The CDR3 consists of 15 residues. CDR3 amino acids: CASSQGLRYTDTQYF. The CDR3 nucleotides are TGTGCCAGCAGCCAAGGGTTACGGTACACAGATACGCAGTATTTT.

This clonotype came up many times. J is TRBJ1-5 and V is TRBV13, with 8 nucleotides matching TRBD1. Trimming removed 5 bases from V and 5 bases from J; junction bases left unmatched: 8. There are 15 residues in the CDR3. Germline loops: CDR1 PRHDT, CDR2 FYEKMQ (reference sequence). CDR3 region: CASSIGQGFYQPQHF. The CDR3 DNA is TGTGCCAGCAGCATCGGACAGGGTTTTTATCAGCCCCAGCATTTT.

This clonotype was recorded many times. The V and J genes are TRBV25-1 and TRBJ2-3; TRBD2 matches 7 bases. Germline lookup yields CDR1 MGHDK and CDR2 SYGVNS. The trim removed 6 bases at V and 3 bases at J, leaving 18 bases unmatched. The CDR3 runs 18 residues. This chain's CDR3 is CASRPLGEREAKTDTQYF. CDR3 DNA sequence: TGTGCCAGCAGGCCATTGGGGGAGCGGGAAGCTAAAACAGATACGCAGTATTTT. The whole variable domain, remainder taken from reference TRBV25-1 and TRBJ2-3, is EADIYQTPRYLVIGTGKKITLECSQTMGHDKMYWYQQDPGMELHLIHYSYGVNSTEKGDLSSESTVSRIRTEHFPLTLESARPSHTSQYLCASRPLGEREAKTDTQYFGPGTRLTVL.

V usage is TRBV28 and J usage is TRBJ1-4; 9 positions match TRBD1. Germline trimming cut 6 bases from V and 8 bases from J; bases unmatched to any gene: 10. The CDR3 consists of 15 residues. Germline-derived CDR1 and CDR2 are MDHEN and SYDVKM. The CDR3, as DNA: TGTGCCAGCAGGCCACGACAGGGGGGGTGGGAAAAACTGTTTTTT. It encodes CASRPRQGGWEKLFF.

This clonotype was detected many times. The genes are TRBV12-3 or TRBV12-4 and TRBJ2-1; 9 positions agree with TRBD1. Trimming took 2 bases from V and 12 from J; bases not matched to a gene: 11. This CDR3 spans 15 amino acids. Here the CDR3 DNA reads TGTGCCAGCAGTTTATGGGACAGGGTCAATTGGGTGCAGTTCTTC. Translation gives CASSLWDRVNWVQFF.

This clonotype was seen repeatedly, ten times or more. This chain connects TRBV20-1 to TRBJ2-5; 10 bases map to TRBD1. CDR3 size: 13 residues. The V gene end was trimmed by 7 bases and the J gene end by 2 bases; junction bases not matched to a gene: 4. The V gene's germline CDR1 is DFQATT and CDR2 SNEGSKA (reference sequence). CDR3 bases: TGCAGTGATGGGACAGGGGTTCAAGAGACCCAGTACTTC. Its translation: CSDGTGVQETQYF.

This clonotype was found many times. The CDR3 coding sequence is TGCGCCAGCAGCACCCGGGACGGAGGGAACACTGAAGCTTTCTTT. Translated, it gives CASSTRDGGNTEAFF. The V gene is TRBV4-1, the J gene TRBJ1-1; D may be TRBD1 (5 bases). V lost 5 bases and J lost 1, with 14 bases in between. CDR1 is MGHRA and CDR2 is YSYEKL in the germline V gene. The CDR3 is made up of 15 amino acids.

In its sample, this clonotype was seen many times. The V call is TRBV28, the J call TRBJ2-6; perhaps TRBD1 as D (5 bases). The V end was cut by 6 bases, the J end by 3 bases, with 9 bases between. Germline V gives CDR1 MDHEN, CDR2 SYDVKM. The CDR3 spans 14 residues. The CDR3 loop reads CASSQGFGANVLTF. The CDR3 nucleotides read TGTGCCAGCAGCCAGGGTTTTGGGGCCAACGTCCTGACTTTC.